This T cell receptor beta chain was found in a study of control samples from healthy donors and cancer patients. CDR1 is SGHNT, CDR2 YYREEE, per germline (reference sequence). The trim removed 4 bases at V and 5 bases at J, leaving 8 bases unmatched. The CDR3 extends over 14 amino acids. Data came from immunoSEQ multiplex PCR; TCRdb stores just in-frame clones and leaves some out. The repertoire holds about 120,000 clones, with 88% as singletons. The clonotype comes from a woman aged 70-85 years in good health. The chain couples TRBV5-4 to TRBJ2-5; 7 bases map to TRBD1. Sequencing was performed on blood. The CDR3: CASSPPTGPETQYF. The CDR3 DNA reads as TGTGCCAGCAGCCCCCCGACAGGGCCCGAGACCCAGTACTTC. The whole variable domain, remainder taken from reference TRBV5-4 and TRBJ2-5, is ETGVTQSPTHLIKTRGQQVTLRCSSQSGHNTVSWYQQALGQGPQFIFQYYREEENGRGNFPPRFSGLQFPNYSSELNVNALELDDSALYLCASSPPTGPETQYFGPGTRLLVL.